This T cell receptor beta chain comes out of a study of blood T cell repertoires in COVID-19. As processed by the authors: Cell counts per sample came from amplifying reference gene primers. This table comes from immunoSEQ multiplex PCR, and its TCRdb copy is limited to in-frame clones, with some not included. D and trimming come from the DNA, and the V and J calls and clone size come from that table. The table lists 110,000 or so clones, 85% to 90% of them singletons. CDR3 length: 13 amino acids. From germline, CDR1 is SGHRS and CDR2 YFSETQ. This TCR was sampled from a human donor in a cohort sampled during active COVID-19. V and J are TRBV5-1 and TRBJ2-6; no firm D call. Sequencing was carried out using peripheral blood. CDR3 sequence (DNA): TGCACTTGCCGGAGCTCTGGGGCCAACGTCCTGACTTTC. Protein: CTCRSSGANVLTF.